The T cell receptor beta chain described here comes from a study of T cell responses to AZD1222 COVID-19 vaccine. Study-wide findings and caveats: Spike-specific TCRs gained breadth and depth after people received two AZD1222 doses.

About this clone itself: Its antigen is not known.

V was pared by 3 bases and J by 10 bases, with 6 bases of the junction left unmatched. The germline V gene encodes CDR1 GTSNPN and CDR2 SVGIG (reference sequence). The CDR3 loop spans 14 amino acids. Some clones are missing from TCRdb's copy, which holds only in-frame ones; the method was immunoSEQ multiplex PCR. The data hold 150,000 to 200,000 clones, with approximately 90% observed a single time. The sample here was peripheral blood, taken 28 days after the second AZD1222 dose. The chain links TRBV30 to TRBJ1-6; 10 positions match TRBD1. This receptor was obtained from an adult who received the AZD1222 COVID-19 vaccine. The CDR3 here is CAWSLGQGRSPLHF. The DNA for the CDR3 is TGTGCCTGGAGCTTGGGACAGGGGCGGTCACCCCTCCACTTT.